This TCR beta chain was sequenced in a study of T cells in Graves' hyperthyroidism and ophthalmopathy. RNA transcripts served as the template for amplifying TCR beta CDR3 regions. The TCR CDR3 was amplified in a first-round RT-PCR using the HTBI primer set. TCRdb re-analysed the multiplex PCR reads in MiXCR, keeping a single row per CDR3 protein. The data contain roughly 580,000 distinct CDR3 sequences, 46% of them singletons. The sample holds many counts of this clonotype. Germline-derived CDR1 and CDR2 are LNHDA and SQIVND (reference sequence). The ends were cut back, 7 bases at V and 1 base at J, with 8 bases in the middle. The CDR3 sequence is 13 residues long.

The specimen was peripheral blood or thyroid tissue (not recorded which). This clonotype was obtained from a woman aged 18-30 years with Graves' hyperthyroidism. The V call is TRBV19, the J call TRBJ1-5; D not certain. The chain's CDR3 is CASTPMSNQPQHF. The CDR3 bases are TGTGCCAGTACCCCAATGAGCAATCAGCCCCAGCATTTT.